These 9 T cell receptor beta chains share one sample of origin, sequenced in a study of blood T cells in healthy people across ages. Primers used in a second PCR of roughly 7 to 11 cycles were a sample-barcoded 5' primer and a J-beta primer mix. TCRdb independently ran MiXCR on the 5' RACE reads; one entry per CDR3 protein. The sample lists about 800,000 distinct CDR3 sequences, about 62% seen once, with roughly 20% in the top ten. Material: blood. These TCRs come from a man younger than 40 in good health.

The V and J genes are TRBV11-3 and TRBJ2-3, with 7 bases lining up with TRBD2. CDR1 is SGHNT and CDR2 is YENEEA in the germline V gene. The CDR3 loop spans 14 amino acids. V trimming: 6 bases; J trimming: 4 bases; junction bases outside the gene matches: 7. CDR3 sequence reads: CASSSAGDSDTQYF. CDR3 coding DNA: TGTGCCAGCAGTTCTGCGGGAGATTCAGATACGCAGTATTTT.

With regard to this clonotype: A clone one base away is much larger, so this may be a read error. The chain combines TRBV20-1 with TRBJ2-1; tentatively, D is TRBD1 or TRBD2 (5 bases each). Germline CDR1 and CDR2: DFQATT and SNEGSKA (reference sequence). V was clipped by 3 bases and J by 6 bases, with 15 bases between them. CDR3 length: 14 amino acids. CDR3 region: CSASFPGGGNEQFF. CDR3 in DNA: TGCAGTGCTAGTTTCCCGGGTGGGGGCAATGAGCAGTTCTTC.

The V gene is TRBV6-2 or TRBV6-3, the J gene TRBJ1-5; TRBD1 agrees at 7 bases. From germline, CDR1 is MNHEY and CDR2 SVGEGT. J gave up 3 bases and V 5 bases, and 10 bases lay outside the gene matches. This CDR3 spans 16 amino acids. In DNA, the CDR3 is TGTGCCAGCAGTGACACCGGGACAGCCTACAATCAGCCCCAGCATTTT. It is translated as CASSDTGTAYNQPQHF.

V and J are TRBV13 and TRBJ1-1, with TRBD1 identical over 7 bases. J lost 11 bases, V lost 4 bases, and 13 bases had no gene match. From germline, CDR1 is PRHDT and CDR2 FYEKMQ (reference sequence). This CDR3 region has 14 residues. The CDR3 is CASSSGTDGRVAFF. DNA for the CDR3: TGTGCCAGCAGCTCCGGGACAGATGGACGTGTGGCTTTCTTT.

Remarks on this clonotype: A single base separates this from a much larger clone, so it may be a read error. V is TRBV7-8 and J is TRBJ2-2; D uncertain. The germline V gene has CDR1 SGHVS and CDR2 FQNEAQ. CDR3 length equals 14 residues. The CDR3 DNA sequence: TGTGTCAGCAGCTTAGTCCTCCTCACCGGGGAGCTGTTTTTT. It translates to CVSSLVLLTGELFF.

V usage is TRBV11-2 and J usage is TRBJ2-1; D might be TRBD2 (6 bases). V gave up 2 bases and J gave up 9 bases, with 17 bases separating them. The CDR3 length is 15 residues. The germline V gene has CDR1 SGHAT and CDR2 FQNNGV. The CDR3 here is CASSLRGGTNSEQFF. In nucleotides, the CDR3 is TGTGCCAGCAGCTTAAGGGGCGGGACCAACAGTGAGCAGTTCTTC.

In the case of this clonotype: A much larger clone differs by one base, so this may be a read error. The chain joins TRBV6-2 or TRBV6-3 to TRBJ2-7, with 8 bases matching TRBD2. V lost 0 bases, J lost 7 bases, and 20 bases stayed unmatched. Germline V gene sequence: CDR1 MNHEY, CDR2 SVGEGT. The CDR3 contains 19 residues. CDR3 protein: CASSYSTGKSGRGLFEQYF. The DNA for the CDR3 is TGTGCCAGCAGTTACTCGACGGGGAAGAGCGGGAGAGGACTATTTGAGCAGTACTTC.

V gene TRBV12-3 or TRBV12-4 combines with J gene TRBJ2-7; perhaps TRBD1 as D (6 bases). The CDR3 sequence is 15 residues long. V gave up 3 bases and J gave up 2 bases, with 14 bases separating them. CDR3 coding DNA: TGTGCCAGCAGTTTCCAGGGGCGCGGAGCCTACGAGCAGTACTTC. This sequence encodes CASSFQGRGAYEQYF.

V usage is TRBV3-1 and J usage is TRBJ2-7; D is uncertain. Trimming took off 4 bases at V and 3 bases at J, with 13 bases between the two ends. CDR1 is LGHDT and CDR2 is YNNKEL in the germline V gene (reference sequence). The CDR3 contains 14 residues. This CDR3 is CASSPREVYYEQYF. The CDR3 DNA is TGTGCCAGCAGCCCGCGCGAGGTCTACTACGAGCAGTACTTC.